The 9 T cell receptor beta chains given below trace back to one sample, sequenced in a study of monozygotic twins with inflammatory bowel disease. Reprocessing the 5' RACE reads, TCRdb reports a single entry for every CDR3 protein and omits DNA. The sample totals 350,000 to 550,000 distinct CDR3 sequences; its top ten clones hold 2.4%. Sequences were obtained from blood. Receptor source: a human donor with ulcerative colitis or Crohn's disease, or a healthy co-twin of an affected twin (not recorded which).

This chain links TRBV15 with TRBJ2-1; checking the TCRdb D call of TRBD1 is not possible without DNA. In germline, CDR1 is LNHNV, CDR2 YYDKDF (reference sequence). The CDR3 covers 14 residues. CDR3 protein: CATSRPAGVNEQFF.

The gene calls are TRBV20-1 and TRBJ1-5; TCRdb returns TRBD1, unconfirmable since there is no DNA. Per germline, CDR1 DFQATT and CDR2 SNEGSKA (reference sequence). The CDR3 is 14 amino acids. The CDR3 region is CSATSLQGNQPQHF.

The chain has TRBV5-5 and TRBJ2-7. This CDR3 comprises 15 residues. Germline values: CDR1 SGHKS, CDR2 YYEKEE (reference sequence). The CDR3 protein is CASSLYAGITYEQYF.

Here the CDR3 reads CAGSFGGDGTGEQYF. This rearrangement joins TRBV5-1 to TRBJ2-7; TCRdb lists TRBD1, though no DNA is available to test this call. This CDR3 has 15 amino acids. Germline CDR1 SGHRS, CDR2 YFSETQ.

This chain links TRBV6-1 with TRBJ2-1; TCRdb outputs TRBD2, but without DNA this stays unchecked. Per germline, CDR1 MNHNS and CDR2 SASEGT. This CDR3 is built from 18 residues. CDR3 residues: CASSVGGLWSSGHNEQFF.

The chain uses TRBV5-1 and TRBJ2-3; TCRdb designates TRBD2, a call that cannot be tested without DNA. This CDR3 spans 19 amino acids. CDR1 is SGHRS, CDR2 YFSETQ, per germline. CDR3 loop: CASSLEDSGGYPSTDTQYF.

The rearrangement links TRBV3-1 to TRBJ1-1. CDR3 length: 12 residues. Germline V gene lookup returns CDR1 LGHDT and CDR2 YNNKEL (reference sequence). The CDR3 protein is CASSQGWTEAFF.

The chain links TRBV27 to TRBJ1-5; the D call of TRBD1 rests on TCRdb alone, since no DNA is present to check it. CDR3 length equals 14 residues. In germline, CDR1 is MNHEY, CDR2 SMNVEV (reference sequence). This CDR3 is CARVRQGVNQPQHF.

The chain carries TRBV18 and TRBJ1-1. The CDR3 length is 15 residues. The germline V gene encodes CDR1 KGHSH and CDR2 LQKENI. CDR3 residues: CASSPRVGTDTEAFF.